The 17 T cell receptor beta chains reported below all come from one sample, sequenced in a study of beta chain features in type 1 diabetes. Sequencing targeted expressed TCRB transcripts, as all isolated RNA had been reverse transcribed. Some clones are missing from TCRdb's copy, which holds only in-frame ones; the method was immunoSEQ multiplex PCR. The sample includes about 350,000 clones, around 19% of them seen just once. Sequenced material: naive CD4+ T cells from blood. These receptors were obtained from a woman between 18 and 29 years old in good health.

This clone was detected a few times. This chain connects TRBV2 to TRBJ2-7; 10 bases are shared with TRBD1. Germline CDR1 SNHLY, CDR2 FYNNEI. J was trimmed by 11 bases and V by 6 bases; bases with no gene match: 4. The CDR3 runs to 11 residues. CDR3 amino acids: CASRLGQGEYF. In DNA form, the CDR3 reads TGTGCCAGCAGGTTAGGACAGGGGGAGTACTTC.

CDR3: CASSQVRRLSEGTDTQYF. CDR3 sequence (DNA): TGCGCCAGCAGCCAAGTACGACGACTTTCCGAGGGCACAGATACGCAGTATTTT. This chain links TRBV4-1 with TRBJ2-3; D remains ambiguous. Germline CDR1 MGHRA, CDR2 YSYEKL. Trimming took 1 base from V and 1 from J, leaving 18 bases between them. This CDR3 is built from 18 residues.

The chain has TRBV27 and TRBJ1-6; TRBD1 matches 12 bases. Per the germline V gene, CDR1 is MNHEY and CDR2 is SMNVEV (reference sequence). The CDR3 totals 15 residues. V shed 5 bases, J shed 7 bases, and the junction held 3 bases outside the gene matches. The CDR3 DNA is TGTGCCAGCAGTGGGACAGGGGGCCTAAATTCACCCCTCCACTTT. It is translated as CASSGTGGLNSPLHF.

The chain recombines TRBV4-2 with TRBJ2-5, with 13 bases aligning to TRBD2. The germline V gene has CDR1 LGHNA and CDR2 YNFKEQ. This CDR3 is built from 15 residues. The junction had 6 bases not matched to a gene; V was cut back by 5 bases and J by 6 bases. This chain's CDR3 is CASSTGTSGMKTQYF. CDR3 DNA sequence: TGTGCCAGCAGCACCGGGACTAGCGGGATGAAGACCCAGTACTTC.

The sample holds a few counts of this clone. The rearrangement joins TRBV7-9 to TRBJ2-7, with a weak D call TRBD1 (6 bases). V dropped 5 bases and J dropped 5 bases, with 16 bases sitting between them. The CDR3 loop spans 14 amino acids. The germline CDR1 and CDR2 sequences are SEHNR and FQNEAQ (reference sequence). The CDR3 nucleotides are TGTGCCAGCAGCAACACTTTACAGGGCAACGAGCAGTACTTC. Amino acids: CASSNTLQGNEQYF.

This clone was counted only a few times. The chain employs TRBV5-1 and TRBJ1-2, with TRBD1 matching over 10 bases. The germline V gene has CDR1 SGHRS and CDR2 YFSETQ. The CDR3 loop spans 15 amino acids. With 4 bases clipped from V and 8 bases from J, the junction kept 11 bases outside the gene matches. The CDR3 reads CASSAGPGQGTGYTF. DNA of the CDR3: TGCGCCAGCAGCGCCGGACCGGGACAGGGGACCGGCTACACCTTC.

The V gene is TRBV7-2, the J gene TRBJ2-1; 8 nucleotides match TRBD2. Germline CDR1 and CDR2: SGHTA and FQGNSA. The CDR3 is 18 residues long. The ends lost 5 bases at V and 0 bases at J; junction bases unmatched: 12. The CDR3 sequence: CASSRGTSGTSSYNEQFF. The CDR3 DNA sequence: TGTGCCAGCAGCCGTGGAACGAGCGGGACTAGCTCCTACAATGAGCAGTTCTTC.

Only a few counts were recorded for this clone. This chain links TRBV29-1 with TRBJ2-5, with D tentatively TRBD1 (6 bases). Germline-derived CDR1 and CDR2 are SQVTM and ANQGSEA. This CDR3 has 13 amino acids. The ends were cut back, 2 bases at V and 2 bases at J, with 9 bases in the middle. The CDR3 spells CSVERQGQETQYF. The CDR3 coding sequence is TGCAGCGTTGAACGGCAGGGGCAAGAGACCCAGTACTTC.

This clone occurred once. The chain links TRBV20-1 to TRBJ2-3; D unclear. Per the germline V gene, CDR1 is DFQATT and CDR2 is SNEGSKA (reference sequence). The V end was cut by 5 bases, the J end by 4 bases, with 7 bases between. The CDR3 loop spans 11 amino acids. The CDR3 nucleotides read TGCAGTGCTCTCAGGTCAGATACGCAGTATTTT. Its translation: CSALRSDTQYF.

This clone was observed a handful of times. This rearrangement joins TRBV7-2 to TRBJ2-5; TRBD2 aligns across 9 bases. Germline CDR1 and CDR2: SGHTA and FQGNSA. J was trimmed by 4 bases and V by 1 base; bases with no gene match: 10. The CDR3 runs to 17 residues. CDR3 nucleotide sequence: TGTGCCAGCAGCTTAGTAGGGTTGCGGGGGGGCGGAGAGACCCAGTACTTC. Encoded protein: CASSLVGLRGGGETQYF.

This clone was detected a few times. The genes are TRBV10-2 and TRBJ2-7; 10 bases match TRBD1. CDR1 WSHSY and CDR2 SAAADI come from the germline V gene. After removal of 8 bases from V and 6 bases from J, the junction contained 4 bases not matched to a gene. There are 12 residues in the CDR3. CDR3 sequence reads: CASADRGREQYF. The CDR3 DNA sequence: TGCGCCAGCGCTGACAGGGGGCGCGAGCAGTACTTC.

This clone was detected only a few times. The rearrangement links TRBV30 to TRBJ2-1; 7 nucleotides align to TRBD2. V lost 2 bases to trimming and J lost 2 bases; unmatched junction nucleotides: 9. This CDR3 has 16 residues. CDR1 is GTSNPN, CDR2 SVGIG, per germline (reference sequence). The CDR3 region has the DNA TGTGCCTGGAGTAGCCGGGCGGGAGTCACCTACAATGAGCAGTTCTTC. Amino acids: CAWSSRAGVTYNEQFF. Full variable domain (missing parts from reference TRBV30 and TRBJ2-1): SQTIHQWPATLVQPVGSPLSLECTVEGTSNPNLYWYRQAAGRGLQLLFYSVGIGQISSEVPQNLSASRPQDRQFILSSKKLLLSDSGFYLCAWSSRAGVTYNEQFFGPGTRLTVL.

The rearrangement joins TRBV7-2 to TRBJ2-7; the match to TRBD2 covers 8 bases. Germline V lookup: CDR1 SGHTA, CDR2 FQGNSA. V trimming: 4 bases; J trimming: 4 bases; junction bases outside the gene matches: 6. The CDR3 contains 14 residues. CDR3 coding DNA: TGTGCCAGCAGCTCAGGCCCGGGGGGGTACGAGCAGTACTTC. As protein: CASSSGPGGYEQYF.

This clone was counted a few times. J is TRBJ2-3 and V is TRBV19, with 7 bases matching TRBD1. CDR1 is LNHDA and CDR2 is SQIVND in the germline V gene (reference sequence). The CDR3 contains 17 residues. With V trimmed by 4 bases and J by 2 bases, 12 bases remained unmatched. CDR3 coding DNA: TGTGCCAGTAGTAACCCACCGGGACAGCTTATCACAGATACGCAGTATTTT. Translated: CASSNPPGQLITDTQYF. Drawing the rest from reference TRBV19 and TRBJ2-3, the complete variable domain is DGGITQSPKYLFRKEGQNVTLSCEQNLNHDAMYWYRQDPGQGLRLIYYSQIVNDFQKGDIAEGYSVSREKKESFPLTVTSAQKNPTAFYLCASSNPPGQLITDTQYFGPGTRLTVL.

This clone was seen a handful of times. The CDR3 loop is CASTRGGATNEKLFF. The DNA for the CDR3 is TGTGCCAGCACTCGAGGGGGGGCAACTAATGAAAAACTGTTTTTT. The rearrangement links TRBV4-2 to TRBJ1-4, with D perhaps matching TRBD1 (6 bases). The CDR3 has 15 amino acids. From germline, CDR1 is LGHNA and CDR2 YNFKEQ. V lost 7 bases, J lost 0 bases, and 12 bases lay in between.

There are a few counts of this clone. V usage is TRBV7-2 and J usage is TRBJ1-1; D perhaps matches TRBD1 (5 bases). Germline V gene lookup returns CDR1 SGHTA and CDR2 FQGNSA. The CDR3 length is 14 residues. Trimming took 1 base from V and 5 from J, leaving 11 bases between them. The CDR3 spells CASSLVPGGTEAFF. In DNA form, the CDR3 reads TGTGCCAGCAGCTTAGTTCCCGGGGGTACTGAAGCTTTCTTT.

This clone was counted only a few times. The CDR3 DNA is TGTGCCAGCAGCCTCTCTAAAGATACGCAGTATTTT. This encodes CASSLSKDTQYF. The rearrangement links TRBV9 to TRBJ2-3; D remains unclear. Germline loops: CDR1 SGDLS, CDR2 YYNGEE. V was trimmed by 4 bases and J by 5 bases, leaving 8 bases between them. This CDR3 spans 12 amino acids.